What follows are 17 T cell receptor beta chains derived from one specimen sequenced in a study of T cells in Graves' hyperthyroidism and ophthalmopathy. RNA transcripts were the template for amplifying TCR beta CDR3 regions. First-round RT-PCR of the TCR CDR3 relied on the HTBI primer set. TCRdb recomputed calls from the multiplex PCR reads with MiXCR, one row per CDR3 protein. The data show approximately 530,000 distinct CDR3 sequences, about 20% seen once. The sample was blood. Every receptor here comes from a man aged 35 to 55 with Graves' ophthalmopathy.

The CDR3 DNA sequence: TGTGCCAGTAGTATCCCTCCGACAGGGTACACCTTC. Translation gives CASSIPPTGYTF. This chain joins TRBV19 and TRBJ1-2; 7 bases are shared with TRBD1. This CDR3 comprises 12 residues. Trimming removed 3 bases from V and 11 bases from J; junction bases left unmatched: 6. Germline V gene sequence: CDR1 LNHDA, CDR2 SQIVND (reference sequence).

The genes are TRBV10-3 and TRBJ1-1; unclear D gene. CDR3 length: 13 amino acids. V was trimmed by 8 bases and J by 5 bases, leaving 15 bases between them. CDR1 and CDR2 (germline): ENHRY, SYGVKD. As DNA, the CDR3 is TGTGCCATCGGTGGTCGAATCCAGACTGAAGCTTTCTTT. It encodes CAIGGRIQTEAFF.

This chain joins TRBV6-2 or TRBV6-3 and TRBJ1-4, with D maybe TRBD1 (5 bases). This CDR3 has 14 amino acids. With 5 bases removed from V and 0 bases from J, the gap between germline ends came to 7 bases. Germline V gene data show CDR1 as MNHEY and CDR2 as SVGEGT. CDR3 residues: CASSRQTTNEKLFF. In nucleotides, the CDR3 is TGTGCCAGCAGTAGACAGACAACTAATGAAAAACTGTTTTTT.

This clonotype occurred many times. The gene calls are TRBV9 and TRBJ2-6; D gene unclear. Trimming removed 0 bases at V and 0 bases at J, with 10 bases between. This CDR3 has 17 residues. The germline V gene encodes CDR1 SGDLS and CDR2 YYNGEE. The DNA for the CDR3 is TGTGCCAGCAGCGTAGCCGCCCTAAGCTCTGGGGCCAACGTCCTGACTTTC. Translated, it gives CASSVAALSSGANVLTF.

This clonotype was counted between two and nine times. Mismatch with germline at one junction end may stem from a read error. The chain uses TRBV12-3 or TRBV12-4 and TRBJ1-2; D not certain. This CDR3 region has 13 residues. The CDR3 DNA reads TGTACCAGCAACCCTGCCGGGAAGTATGGCTACACCTTC. Protein product: CTSNPAGKYGYTF.

V and J are TRBV6-1 and TRBJ2-7; weak D call: TRBD2 (6 bases). V gave up 6 bases and J gave up 5 bases, with 20 bases separating them. The germline CDR1 and CDR2 sequences are MNHNS and SASEGT. The CDR3 has 15 amino acids. CDR3 amino acids: CASRDTGLQRDEQYF. The CDR3 region has the DNA TGTGCCAGCAGAGACACGGGACTCCAGAGGGACGAGCAGTACTTC.

Many counts were recorded for this clonotype. The rearrangement uses TRBV20-1 and TRBJ2-3, with unresolved D. Per germline, CDR1 DFQATT and CDR2 SNEGSKA (reference sequence). The CDR3 has 13 residues. Trimming removed 3 bases at V and 2 bases at J, with 9 bases between. The CDR3 DNA sequence: TGCAGTGCTAGGACAAGGAACACAGATACGCAGTATTTT. Its protein is CSARTRNTDTQYF.

This clonotype was picked up many times. The chain joins TRBV27 to TRBJ2-2, with 9 bases that match TRBD1. Germline V gene sequence: CDR1 MNHEY, CDR2 SMNVEV (reference sequence). J was trimmed by 8 bases and V by 8 bases; bases with no gene match: 9. The CDR3 totals 14 residues. This CDR3 reads CASGSPGQGGELFF. The CDR3 nucleotides are TGTGCCAGCGGGTCCCCGGGACAGGGAGGGGAGCTGTTTTTT.

V is TRBV5-4 and J is TRBJ2-5; 14 bases fit TRBD2. The J segment lost 10 bases and the V segment lost 3 bases, leaving 8 bases of the junction unmatched. Germline CDR1 SGHNT, CDR2 YYREEE (reference sequence). This CDR3 has 15 residues. The CDR3: CASSSPPTSGGGQYF. In DNA form, the CDR3 reads TGTGCCAGCAGCTCTCCCCCGACTAGCGGGGGGGGCCAGTACTTC.

This clonotype was counted at least ten times. The chain carries TRBV18 and TRBJ1-2; a weak D match, TRBD1 (5 bases). With 0 bases removed from V and 2 bases from J, the gap between germline ends came to 10 bases. Germline values: CDR1 KGHSH, CDR2 LQKENI. The CDR3 spans 15 residues. The CDR3, as DNA: TGTGCCAGCTCACCACCGCATAGGACAAACTATGGCTACACCTTC. Translating it yields CASSPPHRTNYGYTF.

The table lists this clonotype with a few counts. V and J are TRBV2 and TRBJ1-5; D unclear. The CDR3 is 14 amino acids. V was pared by 7 bases and J by 0 bases, with 10 bases between. Germline CDR1 reads SNHLY; CDR2 reads FYNNEI. The CDR3 nucleotides are TGTGCCAGCACTCCCCGTTATAGCAATCAGCCCCAGCATTTT. It encodes CASTPRYSNQPQHF.

This chain connects TRBV30 to TRBJ1-4; 7 bases are shared with TRBD1. CDR1 is GTSNPN, CDR2 SVGIG, per germline (reference sequence). The V segment lost 3 bases and the J segment 7 bases; nucleotides outside the gene matches: 5. This CDR3 is 13 amino acids long. The CDR3 DNA follows: TGTGCCTGGAGCAGGGGGAGGGGTGAAAAACTGTTTTTT. Encoded protein: CAWSRGRGEKLFF.

This clonotype was observed many times. The chain links TRBV14 to TRBJ2-7; D unresolved. There are 16 residues in the CDR3. From germline, CDR1 is SGHDN and CDR2 FVKESK. The ends were cut back, 2 bases at V and 7 bases at J, with 21 bases in the middle. CDR3 sequence reads: CASSQISSRMSHEQYF. CDR3 DNA: TGTGCCAGCAGCCAAATCAGTTCCAGGATGTCGCATGAGCAGTACTTC.

Many counts were recorded for this clonotype. J is TRBJ2-1 and V is TRBV7-3; D might be TRBD1 or TRBD2, each matching 5 bases. The CDR3 extends over 13 amino acids. The V gene's germline CDR1 is SGHTA and CDR2 FQGTGA. V was cut by 4 bases and J by 8 bases, with 12 bases left in between. The DNA for the CDR3 is TGTGCCAGCAGCTCTCCCGTGGGGGATGAGCAGTTCTTC. Translation gives CASSSPVGDEQFF. Full variable domain (remainder filled in from reference TRBV7-3 and TRBJ2-1): GAGVSQTPSNKVTEKGKYVELRCDPISGHTALYWYRQSLGQGPEFLIYFQGTGAADDSGLPNDRFFAVRPEGSVSTLKIQRTERGDSAVYLCASSSPVGDEQFFGPGTRLTVL.

The genes are TRBV11-2 and TRBJ2-2; maybe TRBD2 (5 bases). From germline, CDR1 is SGHAT and CDR2 FQNNGV. The CDR3 contains 14 residues. Trimming removed 5 bases from V and 2 bases from J, with 9 bases in between. The chain's CDR3 is CASSLSSNTGELFF. The CDR3 DNA reads as TGTGCCAGCAGCCTCTCTAGCAACACCGGGGAGCTGTTTTTT.

This clonotype has more than one count but fewer than ten. The chain recombines TRBV12-3 or TRBV12-4 with TRBJ1-4; D perhaps matches TRBD1 (5 bases). V was pared by 7 bases and J by 0 bases, with 12 bases between. The CDR3 is 15 amino acids. CDR3 sequence (DNA): TGTGCCAGCAAAACTAGGGGAGCAACTAATGAAAAACTGTTTTTT. Residues: CASKTRGATNEKLFF.

This clonotype has just a few counts. DNA for the CDR3: TGTGCCAGCCTCTCCGGGGGCGCCGGGGCCAACGTCCTGACTTTC. This sequence encodes CASLSGGAGANVLTF. The chain links TRBV19 to TRBJ2-6, with D perhaps given as TRBD1 or TRBD2 (6 bases each). The CDR3 contains 15 residues. Trimming left V 9 bases short and J 4 bases short, with 16 bases between. CDR1 is LNHDA, CDR2 SQIVND, per germline (reference sequence).